This TCR beta chain was recovered during a study of cytomegalovirus exposure and HLA in healthy donors. Study details: Some 80 million unique TCRs from HLA-typed donors were held in an early data release. Out of fewer than 500 genotyped donors, about 80% belonged to the Caucasian-associated ancestry cluster. Study-level points and caveats: Altogether, about 160 TCR beta chains were recorded as cytomegalovirus-associated. Earlier analysis found most TCR beta V segments productive about 90% or about 30% of the time.

This PCR relied on a set of 60 Vbeta primers and 13 Jbeta primers. Method: immunoSEQ multiplex PCR; TCRdb's copy keeps in-frame clones and lacks some. The sample holds under 200,000 clones, approximately 77% seen once. Trimming cost V 6 bases and J 5 bases; bases outside gene matches: 10. Germline CDR1 is KGHSH and CDR2 is LQKENI. CDR3 length equals 15 residues. Regarding this clone: Antigen: not known.

The sequence was collected from a male donor in good health and CMV-seropositive. Sequenced: PBMCs. The rearrangement uses TRBV18 and TRBJ1-1, with 9 positions matching TRBD1. CDR3 sequence reads: CASSARTGDGTEAFF. Written as DNA, the CDR3 is TGTGCCAGCTCCGCCCGGACAGGGGATGGGACTGAAGCTTTCTTT.